These 19 T cell receptor beta chains came from one sample sequenced in a study of blood T cell repertoires in COVID-19. TCRdb keeps only in-frame clones here, not all; method: immunoSEQ multiplex PCR. This sample has more than 150,000 clones, with around 90% found just once. The sample was peripheral blood. Receptor source: a man in his sixties with acute or convalescent COVID-19.

This chain links TRBV6-5 with TRBJ1-1; 8 bases agree with TRBD1. CDR3 size: 13 residues. V shed 4 bases and J 5 bases; nucleotides not matched to a gene: 3. Germline V CDR1 and CDR2: MNHEY, SVGAGI. CDR3 DNA sequence: TGTGCCAGCAGTTTCGGACAGGGAACTGAAGCTTTCTTT. It encodes CASSFGQGTEAFF.

V gene TRBV2 combines with J gene TRBJ1-6; a possible D gene is TRBD1 (6 bases). Germline V gene sequence: CDR1 SNHLY, CDR2 FYNNEI. V was pared by 5 bases and J by 10 bases, with 18 bases between. The CDR3 length is 15 residues. CDR3 nucleotides: TGTGCCAGCAGTCCCAGACCACAGGGAAACTCACCCCTCCACTTT. Translating it yields CASSPRPQGNSPLHF.

The chain combines TRBV7-3 with TRBJ2-1, with TRBD1 as a possible D gene (8 bases). The V gene lost 2 bases and the J gene lost 6 bases, with 23 bases spanning the gap. CDR3 length: 18 amino acids. CDR1 and CDR2 (germline): SGHTA, FQGTGA. CDR3 protein: CASSLEGLRTGRGNEQFF. CDR3 in DNA: TGTGCCAGCAGCTTAGAGGGTCTGAGGACAGGGAGGGGCAATGAGCAGTTCTTC.

This chain links TRBV10-1 with TRBJ2-2; possibly TRBD1 for D (6 bases). Germline CDR1 WNHNN, CDR2 SYGVQD (reference sequence). The CDR3 consists of 14 residues. The V gene lost 6 bases and the J gene lost 1 base, with 9 bases spanning the gap. CDR3 amino acids: CASRQQGNTGELFF. The CDR3 coding sequence is TGCGCCAGCAGGCAACAGGGGAACACCGGGGAGCTGTTTTTT.

This chain links TRBV27 with TRBJ2-7; perhaps TRBD2 as D (5 bases). Trimming left V 10 bases short and J 3 bases short, with 16 bases between. The CDR3 is made up of 13 amino acids. Germline V lookup: CDR1 MNHEY, CDR2 SMNVEV (reference sequence). This CDR3 reads CATSRAGGYEQYF. CDR3 nucleotides: TGTGCCACCTCGAGGGCAGGAGGCTACGAGCAGTACTTC.

V and J are TRBV30 and TRBJ1-6, with TRBD1 identical over 12 bases. Germline CDR1 and CDR2: GTSNPN and SVGIG (reference sequence). CDR3 length equals 17 residues. V shed 0 bases and J 5 bases; nucleotides not matched to a gene: 5. In DNA form, the CDR3 reads TGTGCCTGGAGTGTTGTGGGGACAGGGGGCGATAATTCACCCCTCCACTTT. Amino acids: CAWSVVGTGGDNSPLHF.

This rearrangement joins TRBV11-2 to TRBJ1-1; D is undetermined. V dropped 2 bases and J dropped 1 base, with 11 bases sitting between them. In germline, CDR1 is SGHAT, CDR2 FQNNGV. The CDR3 runs 15 residues. The CDR3 region is CASSLKRTANTEAFF. In DNA form, the CDR3 reads TGTGCCAGCAGCTTAAAGAGAACAGCGAACACTGAAGCTTTCTTT.

This chain connects TRBV2 to TRBJ1-2; D not certain. The CDR3 contains 13 residues. Per germline, CDR1 SNHLY and CDR2 FYNNEI. V gave up 7 bases and J gave up 2 bases, with 11 bases separating them. CDR3 amino acids: CASTPDWNYGYTF. The CDR3 region has the DNA TGTGCCAGCACACCGGACTGGAACTATGGCTACACCTTC.

The chain recombines TRBV18 with TRBJ1-5; a weak D match, TRBD1 (6 bases). V dropped 3 bases and J dropped 0 bases, with 6 bases sitting between them. Looked up from germline, CDR1 is KGHSH and CDR2 is LQKENI. The CDR3 length is 14 residues. Here the CDR3 DNA reads TGTGCCAGCTCACCGGACAGTAGCAATCAGCCCCAGCATTTT. This encodes CASSPDSSNQPQHF.

This clone has a single count. This rearrangement joins TRBV12-3 or TRBV12-4 to TRBJ2-2; tentatively, D is TRBD1 (5 bases). This CDR3 region has 13 residues. Between the trimmed V and J ends, which lost 3 bases and 6 bases, there was a span of 8 bases. The CDR3 spells CASSFAGPGELFF. The CDR3 coding sequence is TGTGCCAGCAGTTTTGCAGGGCCCGGGGAGCTGTTTTTT.

V gene TRBV29-1 combines with J gene TRBJ1-2; D not resolved. CDR3 length equals 11 residues. Trimming pared 4 bases from V and 5 bases from J, leaving 8 bases between. Germline V gene data show CDR1 as SQVTM and CDR2 as ANQGSEA. CDR3 sequence reads: CSVVAGYGYTF. The DNA of the CDR3 is TGCAGCGTTGTGGCCGGGTATGGCTACACCTTC.

This rearrangement joins TRBV20-1 to TRBJ1-1; maybe TRBD1 (6 bases). Germline V gene sequence: CDR1 DFQATT, CDR2 SNEGSKA (reference sequence). V was clipped by 2 bases and J by 13 bases, with 14 bases between them. The CDR3 extends over 11 amino acids. CDR3 protein: CSARKGGQVFF. DNA for the CDR3: TGCAGTGCTAGAAAGGGGGGGCAAGTTTTCTTT.

This chain links TRBV5-1 with TRBJ1-1; 7 positions agree with TRBD1. Trimming cost V 4 bases and J 1 base; bases outside gene matches: 7. CDR1 and CDR2 from the germline V gene are SGHRS and YFSETQ. The CDR3 covers 15 residues. CDR3 amino acids: CASSPSGGSNTEAFF. As DNA, the CDR3 is TGCGCCAGCAGCCCGTCAGGGGGATCGAACACTGAAGCTTTCTTT.

The chain is built from TRBV4-1 and TRBJ2-7, with TRBD1 matching over 9 bases. V shed 1 base and J 4 bases; nucleotides not matched to a gene: 5. This CDR3 contains 15 residues. The germline V gene has CDR1 MGHRA and CDR2 YSYEKL. Here the CDR3 reads CASSQVAGTGYEQYF. The CDR3 DNA sequence: TGCGCCAGCAGCCAAGTCGCCGGGACAGGGTACGAGCAGTACTTC.

This chain uses TRBV4-1 with TRBJ1-1; D is ambiguous. The germline CDR1 and CDR2 sequences are MGHRA and YSYEKL. This CDR3 region has 15 residues. V dropped 0 bases and J dropped 4 bases, with 12 bases sitting between them. CDR3 amino acids: CASSQDLPGSTEAFF. In nucleotides, the CDR3 is TGCGCCAGCAGCCAAGATCTCCCAGGTTCCACTGAAGCTTTCTTT.

The chain uses TRBV10-2 and TRBJ2-1; the match to TRBD1 covers 7 bases. CDR1 and CDR2 (germline): WSHSY, SAAADI. This CDR3 has 15 amino acids. V was clipped by 4 bases and J by 3 bases; unmatched bases: 6. CDR3 DNA: TGCGCCAGCAGTGGGCGGGCAGGGGGCTACAATGAGCAGTTCTTC. The encoded protein is CASSGRAGGYNEQFF.

V is TRBV25-1 and J is TRBJ2-1; the D gene is possibly TRBD2 (5 bases). V lost 9 bases and J lost 8, with 14 bases in between. The CDR3 spans 12 residues. From germline, CDR1 is MGHDK and CDR2 SYGVNS. DNA of the CDR3: TGTGCCAGTACTACCGGGGTTTATGAGCAGTTCTTC. Its protein product is CASTTGVYEQFF.

The chain is built from TRBV30 and TRBJ1-6; no firm D call. V lost 0 bases to trimming and J lost 7 bases, with 7 bases between them. Germline V gene data show CDR1 as GTSNPN and CDR2 as SVGIG (reference sequence). This CDR3 has 13 residues. CDR3 in amino acids: CAWSVAGNSPLHF. The CDR3 DNA reads TGTGCCTGGAGTGTAGCCGGGAATTCACCCCTCCACTTT.

This chain connects TRBV7-3 to TRBJ2-3, with TRBD1 matching 9 bases. The V segment lost 4 bases and the J segment 12 bases; nucleotides outside the gene matches: 2. CDR3 length: 11 amino acids. Germline CDR1 and CDR2: SGHTA and FQGTGA. CDR3 bases: TGTGCCAGCAGCTCGGGACAGGGCCAGTATTTT. It is translated as CASSSGQGQYF.